This passage covers 15 T cell receptor beta chains from one sample sequenced in a study of T cell responses to AZD1222 COVID-19 vaccine. The repertoire was sequenced with immunoSEQ multiplex PCR; TCRdb's copy has only in-frame clones and lacks some. The sample contains around 60,000 clones, around 80% of which appear only once. The specimen was peripheral blood, collected 28 days after the second AZD1222 dose. These receptors all stem from an adult who received the AZD1222 COVID-19 vaccine.

Comment on this clone: One end of the junction does not line up with germline, which may come from a read error. CDR3 amino acids: CASSQDGAGSPTWF. The CDR3 nucleotides read TGTGCCAGCAGCCAAGATGGGGCAGGGAGCCCAACGTGGTTC. The chain links TRBV3-1 (or the pseudogene TRBV3-2) to TRBJ2-4, with D possibly being TRBD1 or TRBD2 (5 bases each). This CDR3 spans 14 amino acids. Germline V gene sequence: CDR1 LGHDT, CDR2 YNNKEL (reference sequence).

The genes are TRBV27 and TRBJ2-2, with 7 bases matching TRBD1. Germline V gives CDR1 MNHEY, CDR2 SMNVEV (reference sequence). The J segment lost 7 bases and the V segment lost 4 bases, leaving 12 bases of the junction unmatched. The CDR3 extends over 16 amino acids. CDR3 DNA sequence: TGTGCCAGCAGTTCCGACAGGGCCCGTCGCCGCGGGGAGCTGTTTTTT. Translation gives CASSSDRARRRGELFF.

The genes are TRBV4-2 and TRBJ2-1; 8 nucleotides line up with TRBD2. The CDR3 has 16 amino acids. V shed 0 bases, J shed 8 bases, and the junction held 9 bases outside the gene matches. Per germline, CDR1 LGHNA and CDR2 YNFKEQ. This CDR3 reads CASSQDSSGSGDEQFF. CDR3 DNA: TGTGCCAGCAGCCAAGATTCAAGCGGGAGTGGGGATGAGCAGTTCTTC.

This clone was seen only once. The V call is TRBV5-1, the J call TRBJ1-6, with TRBD1 matching 11 bases. In germline, CDR1 is SGHRS, CDR2 YFSETQ. This CDR3 spans 15 amino acids. J gave up 9 bases and V 4 bases, and 6 bases lay outside the gene matches. CDR3: CASSLGTGGSSPLHF. CDR3 bases: TGCGCCAGCAGCCTCGGGACAGGGGGTAGTTCACCCCTCCACTTT. The full variable domain, with the rest looked up from reference TRBV5-1 and TRBJ1-6, is KAGVTQTPRYLIKTRGQQVTLSCSPISGHRSVSWYQQTPGQGLQFLFEYFSETQRNKGNFPGRFSGRQFSNSRSEMNVSTLELGDSALYLCASSLGTGGSSPLHFGNGTRLTVT.

This clone was seen only once. The rearrangement uses TRBV19 and TRBJ2-2, with D uncertain. Between the trimmed V and J ends, which lost 6 bases and 7 bases, there was a span of 9 bases. This CDR3 has 12 amino acids. The germline V gene has CDR1 LNHDA and CDR2 SQIVND (reference sequence). CDR3 bases: TGTGCCAGTAGGGTAATTGGCGGGGAGCTGTTTTTT. Translating gives CASRVIGGELFF.

This clone appeared a few times. The CDR3 coding sequence is TGCGCCAGCAGCGGAACAGGGTCGTATGGCTACACCTTC. Translating gives CASSGTGSYGYTF. V and J are TRBV4-1 and TRBJ1-2, with D perhaps matching TRBD1 (6 bases). CDR3 length: 13 residues. CDR1 is MGHRA and CDR2 is YSYEKL in the germline V gene. The V end lost 5 bases, the J end lost 5 bases, and 12 bases lay between the germline ends.

The chain employs TRBV27 and TRBJ2-1; D unresolved. The CDR3 totals 11 residues. The V end was cut by 5 bases, the J end by 8 bases, with 7 bases between. Germline CDR1 and CDR2: MNHEY and SMNVEV (reference sequence). CDR3 DNA: TGTGCCAGCAGTACGGGTTATGAGCAGTTCTTC. Protein product: CASSTGYEQFF.

The rearrangement uses TRBV6-5 and TRBJ1-5; D remains ambiguous. V shed 2 bases and J shed 0 bases, with 11 bases lying between them. This CDR3 contains 16 residues. Germline-derived CDR1 and CDR2 are MNHEY and SVGAGI. The chain's CDR3 is CASSYRPEYSNQPQHF. The CDR3 DNA reads as TGTGCCAGCAGTTACCGGCCAGAATATAGCAATCAGCCCCAGCATTTT.

This clone was seen once. The chain links TRBV28 to TRBJ1-1; a possible D gene is TRBD1 (6 bases). The CDR3 runs to 15 residues. Germline CDR1 is MDHEN and CDR2 is SYDVKM. Trimming shortened V by 5 bases and J by 3 bases, and 16 bases separated the two germline ends. The CDR3 coding sequence is TGTGCCAGCAGTCCCCTGGACAGCTTAGACACTGAAGCTTTCTTT. Protein: CASSPLDSLDTEAFF.

The V and J genes are TRBV6-1 and TRBJ2-7, with D perhaps TRBD2 (7 bases). The CDR3 is 15 residues long. Germline V gene sequence: CDR1 MNHNS, CDR2 SASEGT. V lost 3 bases and J lost 6, with 18 bases in between. The CDR3 sequence: CASSEGGAGVGEQYF. As DNA, the CDR3 is TGTGCCAGCAGTGAGGGGGGGGCAGGAGTGGGCGAGCAGTACTTC.

J is TRBJ2-3 and V is TRBV7-9; perhaps D is TRBD1 or TRBD2 (5 bases each). The CDR3 is 14 amino acids. Looked up from germline, CDR1 is SEHNR and CDR2 is FQNEAQ (reference sequence). With 0 bases removed from V and 2 bases from J, the gap between germline ends came to 6 bases. The CDR3 is CASSLAGTTDTQYF. CDR3 nucleotide sequence: TGTGCCAGCAGCTTAGCGGGGACCACAGATACGCAGTATTTT.

V and J are TRBV7-6 and TRBJ2-1; TRBD2 agrees at 8 bases. The CDR3 is made up of 15 amino acids. The V gene's germline CDR1 is SGHVS and CDR2 FNYEAQ. V lost 1 base and J lost 5; bases outside the gene matches: 4. The CDR3 loop is CASSLVIAGNNEQFF. CDR3 in DNA: TGTGCCAGCAGCTTAGTAATAGCGGGGAACAATGAGCAGTTCTTC.

This clone is a singleton in its sample. DNA for the CDR3: TGTGCCAGCAGGACGACAGGGGTCGACGGGCACGAGCAGTACTTC. Amino acid sequence: CASRTTGVDGHEQYF. The chain links TRBV14 to TRBJ2-7, with 8 bases fitting TRBD1. The CDR3 spans 15 residues. V lost 6 bases to trimming and J lost 5 bases; unmatched junction nucleotides: 12. Germline values: CDR1 SGHDN, CDR2 FVKESK.

This clone has a single count. V usage is TRBV7-8 and J usage is TRBJ2-7; 7 bases are a match to TRBD2. Trimming cost V 10 bases and J 6 bases; bases outside gene matches: 18. Germline lookup yields CDR1 SGHVS and CDR2 FQNEAQ. This CDR3 has 15 amino acids. The CDR3 reads CATKVGEGPFSEQYF. The CDR3 DNA reads as TGTGCCACCAAAGTGGGGGAGGGCCCATTTTCCGAGCAGTACTTC. The entire variable domain, with the rest obtained from reference TRBV7-8 and TRBJ2-7, is as follows: GAGVSQSPRYKVAKRGQDVALRCDPISGHVSLFWYQQALGQGPEFLTYFQNEAQLDKSGLPSDRFFAERPEGSVSTLKIQRTQQEDSAVYLCATKVGEGPFSEQYFGPGTRLTVT.

This clone was seen just once. The chain employs TRBV28 and TRBJ2-7; no definite D call. This CDR3 has 14 amino acids. V lost 5 bases and J 2 bases, leaving 13 bases between the germline ends. Germline V gives CDR1 MDHEN, CDR2 SYDVKM. CDR3 nucleotide sequence: TGTGCCAGCAGTGTGATAGGACGGACCTACGAGCAGTACTTC. It translates to CASSVIGRTYEQYF.